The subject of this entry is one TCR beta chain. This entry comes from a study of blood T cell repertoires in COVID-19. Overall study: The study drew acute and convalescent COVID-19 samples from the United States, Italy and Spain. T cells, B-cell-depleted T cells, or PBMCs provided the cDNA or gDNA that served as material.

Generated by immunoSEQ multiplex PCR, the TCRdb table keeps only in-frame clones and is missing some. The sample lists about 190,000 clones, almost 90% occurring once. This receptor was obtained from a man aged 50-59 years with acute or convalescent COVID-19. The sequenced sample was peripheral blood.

The chain's CDR3 is CASSPQHSYEQYF. The CDR3, as DNA: TGTGCCAGCTCACCCCAACACTCCTACGAGCAGTACTTC. The chain couples TRBV18 to TRBJ2-7; no definite D call. The V end was cut by 3 bases, the J end by 0 bases, with 6 bases between. The CDR3 sequence is 13 residues long. The germline V gene encodes CDR1 KGHSH and CDR2 LQKENI.